The clone carrying this TCR beta chain was counted once. Its antigen remains unidentified. The sample is drawn from a study of T cell responses to AZD1222 COVID-19 vaccine. The assay was immunoSEQ multiplex PCR, and TCRdb's table has in-frame clones only and misses some. The table includes around 150,000 clones, approximately 88% detected once. The germline V gene has CDR1 MNHEY and CDR2 SMNVEV (reference sequence). Between the trimmed V and J ends, which lost 3 bases and 6 bases, there was a span of 12 bases. The CDR3 spans 14 residues. Findings and limits, study-wide: Two AZD1222 doses significantly raised spike-specific TCR breadth and depth over controls.

Sequenced material: peripheral blood, taken 28 days after the second AZD1222 dose. This TCR came from an adult who received the AZD1222 COVID-19 vaccine. The V call is TRBV27, the J call TRBJ1-5; perhaps TRBD1 as D (5 bases). CDR3 in amino acids: CASSFTGEGQPQHF. The DNA for the CDR3 is TGTGCCAGCAGTTTTACGGGGGAGGGTCAGCCCCAGCATTTT.